The present TCR beta chain was sequenced within a study of cytomegalovirus exposure and HLA in healthy donors. Study-level findings and limits: The majority of CMV-associated TCR beta chains were reported as apparently HLA-restricted in a later analysis. Among TCR beta chains, those listed as cytomegalovirus-associated numbered under 200. Presence/absence analyses assumed roughly uniform sequencing depth across donors, which may not hold.

PCR was performed using 60 Vbeta and 13 Jbeta primers. Only in-frame clones appear in the TCRdb table, and some are missing; sequencing was by immunoSEQ multiplex PCR. The sample gives about 98,000 clones, more than 60% of which show up once; about a sixth is in the top ten. Concerning this clone: Antigen: not known.

Looked up from germline, CDR1 is LNHDA and CDR2 is SQIVND (reference sequence). The CDR3 extends over 15 amino acids. Trimming left V 4 bases short and J 0 bases short, with 10 bases between. The V and J genes are TRBV19 and TRBJ1-5; D perhaps matches TRBD1 (5 bases). The sequence derives from a man aged 55 to 70 in good health and CMV-seropositive. Sequenced sample: PBMCs. The chain's CDR3 is CASSKEGLSNQPQHF. Here the CDR3 DNA reads TGTGCCAGTAGTAAAGAGGGACTTAGCAATCAGCCCCAGCATTTT.